Presented here are 28 T cell receptor beta chains from one specimen sequenced in a study of OX40 agonist ivuxolimab in advanced cancers. The method was immunoSEQ multiplex PCR; TCRdb's version includes in-frame clones alone and lacks a portion of them. The sample has tens of thousands of clones; 91% are singletons. Sequenced here: CD4+ or CD8+ T cells sorted from blood, sampled in a trial of the OX40 agonist ivuxolimab. These receptors originate from an adult with an advanced solid tumor such as melanoma, head and neck, liver or kidney cancer.

The chain couples TRBV7-6 to TRBJ2-7; D tentatively fits TRBD1 or TRBD2 (6 bases each). The CDR3 length is 14 residues. Trimming pared 0 bases from V and 7 bases from J, leaving 13 bases between. Germline V CDR1 and CDR2: SGHVS, FNYEAQ. The CDR3 reads CASSLAFGGPEQYF. Here the CDR3 DNA reads TGTGCCAGCAGCTTAGCCTTTGGGGGGCCTGAGCAGTACTTC.

The chain carries TRBV5-4 and TRBJ2-5; 12 bases fit TRBD2. Germline CDR1 and CDR2: SGHNT and YYREEE (reference sequence). Trimming took 2 bases from V and 3 from J; bases not matched to a gene: 2. The CDR3 runs 15 residues. The CDR3 protein is CASSLRTSGKETQYF. The CDR3 DNA reads TGTGCCAGCAGCTTAAGGACTAGCGGGAAAGAGACCCAGTACTTC.

V and J are TRBV4-2 and TRBJ1-5, with 9 positions matching TRBD1. V trimming: 5 bases; J trimming: 2 bases; junction bases outside the gene matches: 4. Germline loops: CDR1 LGHNA, CDR2 YNFKEQ. This CDR3 spans 15 amino acids. The CDR3 sequence is CASSSRTGGNQPQHF. For the CDR3, the DNA is TGTGCCAGCAGCTCTCGGACAGGGGGCAATCAGCCCCAGCATTTT.

The count of this clone is one. The chain couples TRBV5-1 to TRBJ2-1; 15 bases agree with TRBD2. The CDR3 loop spans 16 amino acids. Germline V gene lookup returns CDR1 SGHRS and CDR2 YFSETQ. Trimming took 4 bases from V and 7 from J; bases not matched to a gene: 6. The CDR3 reads CASSPRTSGRGNEQFF. The CDR3 DNA is TGCGCCAGCAGCCCTCGGACTAGCGGGAGGGGGAATGAGCAGTTCTTC.

The genes are TRBV28 and TRBJ2-4, with D possibly matching TRBD1 (5 bases). The germline V gene has CDR1 MDHEN and CDR2 SYDVKM. The CDR3 sequence is 13 residues long. Trimming left V 5 bases short and J 9 bases short, with 14 bases between. The CDR3 reads CASSPARQFIQYF. DNA of the CDR3: TGTGCCAGCAGTCCAGCTCGACAGTTCATTCAGTACTTC.

The sample holds one count of this clone. The chain couples TRBV5-8 to TRBJ2-5; D is possibly TRBD1 (5 bases). Judging by the DNA end, TRBJ2-7 fits better; the J call may be wrong. This CDR3 is built from 15 residues. CDR1 is SGHTS, CDR2 YDEGEE, per germline. The CDR3 sequence: CASSLGGLSSYEQYF. Here the CDR3 DNA reads TGTGCCAGCAGCTTGGGGGGCCTGAGCTCCTACGAGCAGTACTTC.

V gene TRBV27 combines with J gene TRBJ2-3; 7 nucleotides agree with TRBD1. From germline, CDR1 is MNHEY and CDR2 SMNVEV (reference sequence). V lost 5 bases to trimming and J lost 1 base; unmatched junction nucleotides: 6. The CDR3 totals 15 residues. In DNA form, the CDR3 reads TGTGCCAGCAGTAAACAGGGGCGAGGCACAGATACGCAGTATTTT. Its translation: CASSKQGRGTDTQYF.

The V call is TRBV28, the J call TRBJ2-1; 8 bases align to TRBD2. The germline V gene encodes CDR1 MDHEN and CDR2 SYDVKM. Trimming cost V 5 bases and J 0 bases; bases outside gene matches: 3. The CDR3 is made up of 15 amino acids. For the CDR3, the DNA is TGTGCCAGCAGTCTAGCGGGTAGCTCCTACAATGAGCAGTTCTTC. It encodes CASSLAGSSYNEQFF.

This chain joins TRBV10-2 and TRBJ2-5; D perhaps matches TRBD1 (7 bases). Trimming left V 6 bases short and J 4 bases short, with 24 bases between. Looked up from germline, CDR1 is WSHSY and CDR2 is SAAADI. The CDR3 runs to 17 residues. This chain's CDR3 is CASSGRGMTGSPETQYF. DNA of the CDR3: TGCGCCAGCAGCGGGCGGGGTATGACAGGGTCTCCAGAGACCCAGTACTTC.

The chain joins TRBV19 to TRBJ1-5, with a weak D call TRBD1 (5 bases). This CDR3 has 14 amino acids. Trimming took off 6 bases at V and 7 bases at J, with 16 bases between the two ends. Germline CDR1 and CDR2: LNHDA and SQIVND (reference sequence). Written as DNA, the CDR3 is TGTGCCAGTAGCCTTGGAGGGGCAAGGCAGCCCCAGCATTTT. Encoded protein: CASSLGGARQPQHF.

The chain has TRBV19 and TRBJ1-5, with no clear D. The germline V gene has CDR1 LNHDA and CDR2 SQIVND (reference sequence). CDR3 length: 15 residues. Trimming shortened V by 5 bases and J by 3 bases, and 14 bases separated the two germline ends. The CDR3 nucleotides read TGTGCCAGTAGTGCCTCGGGTTTGCCCAATCAGCCCCAGCATTTT. It encodes CASSASGLPNQPQHF.

This clone was detected once. The V and J genes are TRBV30 and TRBJ1-2; 9 bases match TRBD1. The CDR3 loop spans 13 amino acids. Trimming at V came to 0 bases and at J to 6 bases, leaving 2 bases not matched to a gene. CDR1 and CDR2 (germline): GTSNPN, SVGIG (reference sequence). CDR3 region: CAWSVGDRDGYTF. In nucleotides, the CDR3 is TGTGCCTGGAGTGTAGGGGACAGGGATGGCTACACCTTC.

The DNA of the CDR3 is TGTGCCAGCAATGGACAGGGGGCCTCGGGGGCCAACGTCCTGACTTTC. It yields the protein CASNGQGASGANVLTF. J is TRBJ2-6 and V is TRBV2, with 11 bases matching TRBD1. Germline V lookup: CDR1 SNHLY, CDR2 FYNNEI. V dropped 7 bases and J dropped 4; count of bases not matched to a gene: 6. The CDR3 contains 16 residues. The whole variable domain, filled in from reference TRBV2 and TRBJ2-6, reads EPEVTQTPSHQVTQMGQEVILRCVPISNHLYFYWYRQILGQKVEFLVSFYNNEISEKSEIFDDQFSVERPDGSNFTLKIRSTKLEDSAMYFCASNGQGASGANVLTFGAGSRLTVL.

The J gene is TRBJ2-7, the V gene TRBV23-1; D is perhaps TRBD1 (6 bases). TRBV23-1 is an ORF for which the function is uncertain. V was trimmed by 9 bases and J by 0 bases, leaving 15 bases between them. CDR3 length: 14 amino acids. CDR3 in amino acids: CASSGQTVSYEQYF. The CDR3 DNA is TGCGCCAGTTCCGGACAGACCGTCTCCTACGAGCAGTACTTC.

Comment on this clone: An end of the junction differs from the germline gene, which may be a read error. The chain uses TRBV6-6 and TRBJ2-7; the D is unclear. The CDR3 consists of 11 residues. Per the germline V gene, CDR1 is MNHNY and CDR2 is SVGAGI (reference sequence). The DNA for the CDR3 is TGTGCCAGCAGTTACTCCGACGAGCAGTACTTC. This gives the protein CASSYSDEQYF.

The V and J genes are TRBV6-5 and TRBJ2-3; 12 nucleotides agree with TRBD2. The CDR3 consists of 16 residues. CDR1 is MNHEY and CDR2 is SVGAGI in the germline V gene. V trimming: 4 bases; J trimming: 4 bases; junction bases outside the gene matches: 6. The CDR3 is CASSSPLAGGADTQYF. The CDR3 nucleotides read TGTGCCAGCAGTTCCCCACTAGCGGGAGGAGCAGATACGCAGTATTTT.

This clone was detected only once. Here the CDR3 reads CASSESRDRGPDYGYTF. CDR3 sequence (DNA): TGCGCCAGCAGTGAGTCTAGGGACAGGGGGCCGGACTATGGCTACACCTTC. The chain uses TRBV10-1 and TRBJ1-2; 12 bases agree with TRBD1. The V gene's germline CDR1 is WNHNN and CDR2 SYGVQD (reference sequence). CDR3 length: 17 amino acids. The V gene end was trimmed by 0 bases and the J gene end by 3 bases; junction bases not matched to a gene: 5.

This clone was detected once. V and J are TRBV6-5 and TRBJ1-3; 7 bases are a match to TRBD1. Trimming removed 6 bases from V and 0 bases from J; junction bases left unmatched: 5. The V gene's germline CDR1 is MNHEY and CDR2 SVGAGI. The CDR3 totals 15 residues. CDR3 DNA: TGTGCCAGCAGGAGACAGGGATTCTCTGGAAACACCATATATTTT. As protein: CASRRQGFSGNTIYF.

This chain uses TRBV15 with TRBJ1-3; D uncertain. Germline V gene sequence: CDR1 LNHNV, CDR2 YYDKDF (reference sequence). This CDR3 spans 12 amino acids. The V end was cut by 0 bases, the J end by 3 bases, with 0 bases between. CDR3 sequence: CATSRDGNTIYF. In DNA, the CDR3 is TGTGCCACCAGCAGAGATGGAAACACCATATATTTT.

The chain recombines TRBV5-1 with TRBJ2-3; D is undetermined. The ends were cut back, 4 bases at V and 6 bases at J, with 9 bases in the middle. The CDR3 is 12 amino acids. The germline CDR1 and CDR2 sequences are SGHRS and YFSETQ. DNA of the CDR3: TGCGCCAGCAGCCCTAAAACTGATACGCAGTATTTT. This translates into CASSPKTDTQYF.

The rearrangement links TRBV10-3 to TRBJ2-1; 11 nucleotides align to TRBD2. Looked up from germline, CDR1 is ENHRY and CDR2 is SYGVKD. The length of the CDR3 is 15 residues. J lost 3 bases, V lost 7 bases, and 5 bases had no gene match. CDR3 nucleotides: TGTGCCATCAAGACCGGGACTAGCGGCTACAATGAGCAGTTCTTC. It is translated as CAIKTGTSGYNEQFF.

The chain couples TRBV23-1 to TRBJ1-4; 7 positions agree with TRBD1. TRBV23-1 is given ORF status, its function remaining uncertain. The V segment lost 5 bases and the J segment 7 bases; nucleotides outside the gene matches: 4. The CDR3 length is 13 residues. The CDR3 nucleotides are TGCGCCAGCAGTAAAAACAGGGGTGAAAAACTGTTTTTT. Translated: CASSKNRGEKLFF.

The chain couples TRBV5-1 to TRBJ2-3; 7 bases fit TRBD1. Germline V gene sequence: CDR1 SGHRS, CDR2 YFSETQ. V shed 2 bases, J shed 3 bases, and the junction held 3 bases outside the gene matches. CDR3 length: 14 residues. CDR3 DNA sequence: TGCGCCAGCAGCTTACAGGGGAAAACAGATACGCAGTATTTT. It specifies CASSLQGKTDTQYF. The entire variable domain, with the rest obtained from reference TRBV5-1 and TRBJ2-3, is as follows: KAGVTQTPRYLIKTRGQQVTLSCSPISGHRSVSWYQQTPGQGLQFLFEYFSETQRNKGNFPGRFSGRQFSNSRSEMNVSTLELGDSALYLCASSLQGKTDTQYFGPGTRLTVL.

The chain couples TRBV27 to TRBJ1-6, with 7 bases identical to TRBD1. Germline CDR1 is MNHEY and CDR2 is SMNVEV (reference sequence). Unmatched junction bases numbered 20, after V lost 5 bases and J lost 7 bases. The CDR3 extends over 19 amino acids. The CDR3 coding sequence is TGTGCCAGCAGTCCCTTTCCACCCAGCCAGGGACAGAAAAATTCACCCCTCCACTTT. Translated, it gives CASSPFPPSQGQKNSPLHF.

The chain couples TRBV19 to TRBJ2-4; the match to TRBD2 covers 8 bases. The junction had 9 bases not matched to a gene; V was cut back by 3 bases and J by 8 bases. Germline V lookup: CDR1 LNHDA, CDR2 SQIVND (reference sequence). The CDR3 totals 15 residues. The chain's CDR3 is CASSISGTRGDIQYF. Written as DNA, the CDR3 is TGTGCCAGTAGTATCTCCGGGACTAGAGGGGACATTCAGTACTTC.

J is TRBJ2-7 and V is TRBV28, with D possibly called TRBD1 or TRBD2 (5 bases each). V lost 7 bases to trimming and J lost 7 bases, with 23 bases between them. The germline gives CDR1 MDHEN, CDR2 SYDVKM. The CDR3 spans 15 residues. The CDR3 region is CASMEPGTFEVEQYF. Here the CDR3 DNA reads TGTGCCAGCATGGAACCCGGGACCTTCGAAGTAGAGCAGTACTTC.

This chain links TRBV5-8 with TRBJ1-1; TRBD1 is a possible D gene (6 bases). CDR3 size: 14 residues. The V gene's germline CDR1 is SGHTS and CDR2 YDEGEE. V was pared by 3 bases and J by 4 bases, with 13 bases between. The CDR3 sequence: CASSSGGAVTEAFF. The CDR3 DNA is TGTGCCAGCAGCTCGGGGGGGGCGGTCACTGAAGCTTTCTTT. Variable domain in full (rest from reference TRBV5-8 and TRBJ1-1): EAGVTQSPTHLIKTRGQQATLRCSPISGHTSVYWYQQALGLGLQFLLWYDEGEERNRGNFPPRFSGRQFPNYSSELNVNALELEDSALYLCASSSGGAVTEAFFGQGTRLTVV.

The V and J genes are TRBV2 and TRBJ1-4; 7 bases align to TRBD1. After removal of 5 bases from V and 7 bases from J, the junction contained 10 bases not matched to a gene. This CDR3 spans 15 amino acids. Germline V gene data show CDR1 as SNHLY and CDR2 as FYNNEI. The CDR3 DNA reads TGTGCCAGCAGTCCGGGACAGCCAGGGGGTGAAAAACTGTTTTTT. This translates into CASSPGQPGGEKLFF.